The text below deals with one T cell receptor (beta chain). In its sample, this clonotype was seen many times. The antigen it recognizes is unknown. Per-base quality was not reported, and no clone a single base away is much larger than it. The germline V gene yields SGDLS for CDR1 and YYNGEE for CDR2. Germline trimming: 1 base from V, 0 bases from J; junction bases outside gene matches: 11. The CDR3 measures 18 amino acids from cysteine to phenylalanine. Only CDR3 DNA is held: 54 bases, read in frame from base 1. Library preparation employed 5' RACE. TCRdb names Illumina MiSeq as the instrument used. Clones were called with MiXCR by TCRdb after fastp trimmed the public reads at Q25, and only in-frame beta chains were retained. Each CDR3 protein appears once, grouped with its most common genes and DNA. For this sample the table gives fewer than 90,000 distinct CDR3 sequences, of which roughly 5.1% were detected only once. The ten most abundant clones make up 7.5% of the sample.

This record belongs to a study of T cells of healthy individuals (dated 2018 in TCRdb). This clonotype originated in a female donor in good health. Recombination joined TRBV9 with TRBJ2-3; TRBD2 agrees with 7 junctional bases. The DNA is TGTGCCAGCAGCGTACTGATTCTTAGCGGGCCCAGCACAGATACGCAGTATTTT. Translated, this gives CASSVLILSGPSTDTQYF.